The next 15 T cell receptor beta chains were all read from a single sample in a study of tumor-infiltrating lymphocytes in primary liver carcinoma. From approximately 530 ng of total RNA, TCR beta-specific cDNA was reverse-transcribed using a constant-region primer. Three nested multiplex PCR rounds of slightly modified ARM-PCR generated TCR beta libraries. A C-beta reverse primer and TRBV1-TRBV30 forward primers served in each of the first two PCR rounds, at around 10 cycles apiece. MiXCR was run by TCRdb on the multiplex PCR reads, yielding one entry per CDR3 protein. Here the sample spans roughly 20,000 distinct CDR3 sequences, approximately 70% being singletons. Investigators took RNA and DNA out together from roughly 18-30 mg of unsorted bulk tissue. Input material: liver tumor tissue from sampling region 1. The subset denotes: tumor region T1, superior pole. These receptors all come from a man aged 35 to 55 with primary liver carcinoma and hepatitis B virus infection.

With regard to this clonotype: Compared with germline, one end of the junction differs, possibly owing to a read error. The chain recombines TRBV6-1 with TRBJ1-6; no clear D. The CDR3 loop spans 14 amino acids. Germline CDR1 and CDR2: MNHNS and SASEGT. The CDR3 bases are TGTGCCAGCAGTGAGGGCGAGTCAGTATCACCCCTCCCCTTT. Translation gives CASSEGESVSPLPF.

The chain has TRBV20-1 and TRBJ2-5; D unresolved. Germline assignment: CDR1 DFQATT and CDR2 SNEGSKA (reference sequence). Trimming took off 3 bases at V and 6 bases at J, with 14 bases between the two ends. The CDR3 has 13 residues. CDR3 region: CSASFAGMKTQYF. CDR3 DNA: TGCAGTGCTAGTTTCGCTGGTATGAAGACCCAGTACTTC.

This clonotype was recorded many times. The chain carries TRBV11-1 and TRBJ2-2; D remains ambiguous. Germline V gives CDR1 SGHAT, CDR2 FQDESV (reference sequence). Trimming took off 2 bases at V and 5 bases at J, with 9 bases between the two ends. This CDR3 contains 14 residues. CDR3 region: CASSLRQLTGELFF. Written as DNA, the CDR3 is TGTGCCAGCAGCTTACGACAACTGACCGGGGAGCTGTTTTTT.

In the case of this clonotype: Sequence at one end of the junction differs from germline and may be a read error. The V call is TRBV11-2, the J call TRBJ2-1; unclear D gene. The length of the CDR3 is 14 residues. Germline V gene sequence: CDR1 SGHAT, CDR2 FQNNGV. The CDR3 sequence: CASRLFRLVSGQFF. CDR3 nucleotide sequence: TGTGCCAGCCGCTTATTCCGGCTAGTTAGTGGGCAGTTCTTC.

The chain recombines TRBV29-1 with TRBJ2-3, with a tentative D call TRBD2 (6 bases). The CDR3 has 12 amino acids. In germline, CDR1 is SQVTM, CDR2 ANQGSEA. DNA for the CDR3: TGCACTGTTGGGCGGGGAGGCGATACGCAGTATTTT. Translated: CTVGRGGDTQYF.

As concerns this clonotype: One end of the junction is discordant with germline, which a read error may explain. The rearrangement uses TRBV7-9 and TRBJ2-3, with D hard to call. Germline assignment: CDR1 SEHNR and CDR2 FQNEAQ (reference sequence). The CDR3 contains 10 residues. The CDR3 protein is CAWNTDTQYF. CDR3 DNA: TGTGCTTGGAACACAGATACACAGTATTTT.

Comment on this clonotype: In this CDR3 the conserved last residue, phenylalanine or tryptophan, is missing, so a read error is likely. The chain has TRBV29-1 and TRBJ2-5; D uncertain. CDR3 length: 12 amino acids. The germline gives CDR1 SQVTM, CDR2 ANQGSEA. V lost 5 bases to trimming and J lost 2 bases, with 9 bases between them. The CDR3 DNA reads TGCAGCGTTTACATCATACAAGAGACCCAGTACTTG. Translating gives CSVYIIQETQYL.

In this sample, this clonotype turned up a few times. This CDR3 is CASSQGTQGQGFLTPTDEQFF. CDR3 nucleotide sequence: TGCGCCAGCAGCCAAGGTACGCAGGGGCAGGGGTTTCTCACTCCCACGGATGAGCAGTTCTTC. This chain joins TRBV4-1 and TRBJ2-1; a possible D gene is TRBD1 (6 bases). V lost 1 base and J lost 8, with 33 bases in between. Germline values: CDR1 MGHRA, CDR2 YSYEKL. The CDR3 sequence is 21 residues long.

This clonotype occurred a few times. A junction end diverges from the germline sequence, so it may reflect a read error. The chain has TRBV7-9 and TRBJ2-7, with D hard to call. The CDR3 length is 15 residues. The germline CDR1 and CDR2 sequences are SEHNR and FQNEAQ (reference sequence). CDR3 nucleotides: TGTGTCAGCAGCTCCCGGATGAGTTACTCCTACGAGCAGTACTTC. Translated, it gives CVSSSRMSYSYEQYF.

Note on this clonotype: One end of the junction varies from germline; a read error may be responsible. The chain has TRBV4-1 and TRBJ2-1; 9 nucleotides line up with TRBD1. The V gene's germline CDR1 is MGHRA and CDR2 YSYEKL. This CDR3 is built from 17 residues. The CDR3 DNA reads TGCGCCAGCAGTCAAGGGACAGGGAGGAGCTCCTACAATGAGCAGTTATTC. It is translated as CASSQGTGRSSYNEQLF.

V is TRBV7-2 and J is TRBJ1-1; D uncertain. The CDR3 runs to 12 residues. Germline V CDR1 and CDR2: SGHTA, FQGNSA. With 5 bases removed from V and 5 bases from J, the gap between germline ends came to 9 bases. For the CDR3, the DNA is TGTGCCAGCAGCCGGATCGGGACTGAAGCTTTCTTT. Amino acid sequence: CASSRIGTEAFF.

Comment on this clonotype: At one of its ends the junction is not consistent with the germline gene, which may arise from a read error. The CDR3 DNA follows: TGCACCAGCAACCCAGGACGGGAGCACTTCTTC. This codes for CTSNPGREHFF. The rearrangement links TRBV11-2 to TRBJ2-1; possibly TRBD2 for D (6 bases). Germline V gives CDR1 SGHAT, CDR2 FQNNGV. CDR3 length: 11 residues.

Sample share makes this clonotype medium-sized (0.01 to 0.1%). The chain recombines TRBV7-9 with TRBJ2-2; 7 bases are a match to TRBD1. With 1 base clipped from V and 7 bases from J, the junction kept 3 bases outside the gene matches. Germline V gene data show CDR1 as SEHNR and CDR2 as FQNEAQ (reference sequence). CDR3 length: 14 amino acids. This CDR3 reads CASSLEGADGELFF. The CDR3 region has the DNA TGTGCCAGCAGCTTAGAGGGGGCCGACGGGGAGCTGTTTTTT.

As regards this clonotype: Because the CDR3 is missing its conserved closing phenylalanine or tryptophan, this is likely a read error. The V call is TRBV11-1, the J call TRBJ2-1; maybe TRBD1 (6 bases). CDR3 length: 15 residues. The V gene's germline CDR1 is SGHAT and CDR2 FQDESV (reference sequence). In DNA form, the CDR3 reads TGTGCCAACAGCTTAACCGGGACAACGTACAATGAGCAGTTCCTC. Translating gives CANSLTGTTYNEQFL.

This clonotype turned up a few times. This could be a read error, since a much larger clone is one nucleotide away. The chain recombines TRBV9 with TRBJ2-1, with TRBD2 matching over 8 bases. CDR3 length equals 15 residues. Germline V gives CDR1 SGDLS, CDR2 YYNGEE. CDR3 nucleotide sequence: TGTGCCAGCAGCCAAGCGGGAGTAGGCTACTATGAGCAGTTCTTC. Translation: CASSQAGVGYYEQFF. Together with reference TRBV9 and TRBJ2-1, the CDR3 gives the full variable domain: DSGVTQTPKHLITATGQRVTLRCSPRSGDLSVYWYQQSLDQGLQFLIQYYNGEERAKGNILERFSAQQFPDLHSELNLSSLELGDSALYFCASSQAGVGYYEQFFGPGTRLTVL.